The sequence of this TCR beta chain was determined in a study of shared clonotypes between healthy human individuals. This CDR3 is built from 11 residues. From germline, CDR1 is KGHSH and CDR2 LQKENI. The ends were cut back, 6 bases at V and 7 bases at J, with 7 bases in the middle. About this clone itself: Its antigen is not identified.

At deep level, the assay was performed. Original handling: With immunoSEQ giving junction-only sequences and no quality scores, filtering differed. Sequencing was performed with immunoSEQ multiplex PCR; in TCRdb, only in-frame clones are kept and a portion is missing. Clone size and V and J calls were adopted from that table, with D and trimming inferred from the DNA. The table shows about 460,000 clones, with roughly three quarters occurring only once. Study-wide points: An effect of sequencing depth on clonotype sharing among donors was expected.

The chain uses TRBV18 and TRBJ2-1, with D hard to call. Sequenced sample: PBMCs. The receptor was derived from a woman aged 35 to 49 in good health. Some clones in this sample may be carry-over from other donors' samples. This CDR3 is CASSAVNEQFF. The CDR3 DNA reads TGTGCCAGCTCGGCGGTAAATGAGCAGTTCTTC.